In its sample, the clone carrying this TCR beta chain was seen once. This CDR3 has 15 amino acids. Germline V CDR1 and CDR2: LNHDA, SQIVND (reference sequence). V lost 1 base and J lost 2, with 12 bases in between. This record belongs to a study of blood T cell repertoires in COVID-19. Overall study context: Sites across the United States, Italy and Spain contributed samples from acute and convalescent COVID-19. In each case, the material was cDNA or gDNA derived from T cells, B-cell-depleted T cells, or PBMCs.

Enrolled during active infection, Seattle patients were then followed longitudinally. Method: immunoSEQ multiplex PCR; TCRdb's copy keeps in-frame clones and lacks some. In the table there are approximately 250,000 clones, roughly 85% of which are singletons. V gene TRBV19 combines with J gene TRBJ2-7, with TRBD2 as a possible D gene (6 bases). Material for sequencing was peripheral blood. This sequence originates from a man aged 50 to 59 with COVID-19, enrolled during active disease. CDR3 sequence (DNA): TGTGCCAGTAGTATAGCAGGAGGGCCCGCCTACGAGCAGTACTTC. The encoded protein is CASSIAGGPAYEQYF.